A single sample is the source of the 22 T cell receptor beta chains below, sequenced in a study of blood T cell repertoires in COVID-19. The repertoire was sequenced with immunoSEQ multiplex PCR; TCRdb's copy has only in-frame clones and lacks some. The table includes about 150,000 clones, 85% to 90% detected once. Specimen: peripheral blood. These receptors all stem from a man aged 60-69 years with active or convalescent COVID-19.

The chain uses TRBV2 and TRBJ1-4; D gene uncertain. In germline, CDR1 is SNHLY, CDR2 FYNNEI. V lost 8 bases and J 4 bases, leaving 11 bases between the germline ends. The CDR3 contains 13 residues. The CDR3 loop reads CASGGGDNEKLFF. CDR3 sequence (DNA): TGTGCCAGCGGAGGCGGGGATAATGAAAAACTGTTTTTT.

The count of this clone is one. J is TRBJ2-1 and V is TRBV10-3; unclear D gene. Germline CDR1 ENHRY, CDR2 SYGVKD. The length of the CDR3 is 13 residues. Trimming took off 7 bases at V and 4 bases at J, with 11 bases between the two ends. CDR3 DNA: TGTGCCATCACCACAGCAGTTTACAATGAGCAGTTCTTC. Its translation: CAITTAVYNEQFF.

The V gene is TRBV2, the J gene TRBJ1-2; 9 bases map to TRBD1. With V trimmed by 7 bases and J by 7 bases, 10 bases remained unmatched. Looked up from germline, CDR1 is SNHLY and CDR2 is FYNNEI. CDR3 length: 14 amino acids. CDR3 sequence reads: CASTRDRDNPGYTF. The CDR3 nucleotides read TGTGCCAGCACCCGGGACAGGGATAATCCTGGCTACACCTTC.

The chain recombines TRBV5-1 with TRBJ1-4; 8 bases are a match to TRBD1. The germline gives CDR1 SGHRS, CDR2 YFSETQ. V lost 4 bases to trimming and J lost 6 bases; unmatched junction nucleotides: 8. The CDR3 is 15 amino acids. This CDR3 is CASSPGTGWDEKLFF. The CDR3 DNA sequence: TGCGCCAGCAGCCCAGGGACAGGCTGGGATGAAAAACTGTTTTTT.

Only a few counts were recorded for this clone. CDR3 sequence reads: CASSPASGDGEQYF. The CDR3 bases are TGTGCCAGCTCACCGGCCTCGGGGGATGGCGAGCAGTACTTC. This chain connects TRBV18 to TRBJ2-7; possible D gene TRBD2, 6 bases. Trimming removed 3 bases from V and 6 bases from J, with 15 bases in between. Per the germline V gene, CDR1 is KGHSH and CDR2 is LQKENI. This CDR3 contains 14 residues.

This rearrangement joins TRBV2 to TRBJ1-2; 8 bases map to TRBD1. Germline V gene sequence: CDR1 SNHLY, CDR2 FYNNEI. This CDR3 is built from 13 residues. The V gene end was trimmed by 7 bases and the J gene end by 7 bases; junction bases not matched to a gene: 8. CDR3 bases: TGTGCCAGCAACACAGGGGGAAGGGGTGGCTACACCTTC. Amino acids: CASNTGGRGGYTF. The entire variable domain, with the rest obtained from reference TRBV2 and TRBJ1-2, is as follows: EPEVTQTPSHQVTQMGQEVILRCVPISNHLYFYWYRQILGQKVEFLVSFYNNEISEKSEIFDDQFSVERPDGSNFTLKIRSTKLEDSAMYFCASNTGGRGGYTFGSGTRLTVV.

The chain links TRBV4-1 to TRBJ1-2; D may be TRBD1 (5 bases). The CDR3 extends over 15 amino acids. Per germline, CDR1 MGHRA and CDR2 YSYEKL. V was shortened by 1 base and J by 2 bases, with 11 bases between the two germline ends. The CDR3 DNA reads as TGCGCCAGCAGCCAAGGCGGCTCAGGGAACTATGGCTACACCTTC. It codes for CASSQGGSGNYGYTF.

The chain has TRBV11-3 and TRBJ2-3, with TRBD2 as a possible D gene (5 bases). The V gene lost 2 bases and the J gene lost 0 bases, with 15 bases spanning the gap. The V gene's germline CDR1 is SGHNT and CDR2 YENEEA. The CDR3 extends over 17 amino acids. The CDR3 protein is CASSLSGGSTSTDTQYF. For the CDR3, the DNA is TGTGCCAGCAGCTTAAGCGGCGGCTCCACTAGCACAGATACGCAGTATTTT.

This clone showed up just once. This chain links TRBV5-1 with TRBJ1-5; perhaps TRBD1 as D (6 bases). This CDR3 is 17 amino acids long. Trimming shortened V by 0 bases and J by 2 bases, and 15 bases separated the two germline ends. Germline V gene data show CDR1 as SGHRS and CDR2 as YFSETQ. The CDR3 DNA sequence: TGCGCCAGCAGCTTGGCACCACAGGGTCCTGGCAATCAGCCCCAGCATTTT. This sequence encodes CASSLAPQGPGNQPQHF.

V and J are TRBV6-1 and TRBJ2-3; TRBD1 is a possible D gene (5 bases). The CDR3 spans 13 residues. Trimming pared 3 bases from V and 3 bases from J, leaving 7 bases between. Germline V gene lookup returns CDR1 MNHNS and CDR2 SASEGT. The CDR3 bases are TGTGCCAGCAGTGACCAGGGTACAGATACGCAGTATTTT. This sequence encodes CASSDQGTDTQYF.

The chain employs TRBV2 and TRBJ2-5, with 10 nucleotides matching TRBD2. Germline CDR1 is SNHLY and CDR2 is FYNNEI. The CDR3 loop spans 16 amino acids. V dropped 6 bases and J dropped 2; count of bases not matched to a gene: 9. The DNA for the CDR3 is TGTGCCAGCAGCCCCCTAGCGGGAGTATCTCAAGAGACCCAGTACTTC. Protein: CASSPLAGVSQETQYF. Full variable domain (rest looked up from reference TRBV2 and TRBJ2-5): EPEVTQTPSHQVTQMGQEVILRCVPISNHLYFYWYRQILGQKVEFLVSFYNNEISEKSEIFDDQFSVERPDGSNFTLKIRSTKLEDSAMYFCASSPLAGVSQETQYFGPGTRLLVL.

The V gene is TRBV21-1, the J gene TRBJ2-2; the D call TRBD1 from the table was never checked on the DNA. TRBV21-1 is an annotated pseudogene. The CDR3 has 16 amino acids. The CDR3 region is CASSKDSNRATGELFF. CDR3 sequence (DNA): TGTGCCAGCAGCAAAGATTCGAACAGGGCCACCGGGGAGCTGTTTTTT.

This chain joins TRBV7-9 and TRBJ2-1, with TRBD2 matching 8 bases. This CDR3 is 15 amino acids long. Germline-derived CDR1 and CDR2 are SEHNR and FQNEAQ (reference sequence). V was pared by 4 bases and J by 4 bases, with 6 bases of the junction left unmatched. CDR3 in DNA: TGTGCCAGCAGCTCGGAGCGGGGGCTTTACAATGAGCAGTTCTTC. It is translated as CASSSERGLYNEQFF.

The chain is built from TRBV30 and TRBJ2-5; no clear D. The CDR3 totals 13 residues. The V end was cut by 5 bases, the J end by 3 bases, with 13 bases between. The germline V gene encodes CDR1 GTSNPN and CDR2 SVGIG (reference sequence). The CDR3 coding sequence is TGTGCCTGGGCCCCTTCGAGTAAAGAGACCCAGTACTTC. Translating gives CAWAPSSKETQYF.

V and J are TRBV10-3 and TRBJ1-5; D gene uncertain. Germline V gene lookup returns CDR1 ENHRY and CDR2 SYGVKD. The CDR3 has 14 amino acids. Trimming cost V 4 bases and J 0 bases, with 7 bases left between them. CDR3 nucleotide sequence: TGTGCCATCAGTGGCGGGGATAGCAATCAGCCCCAGCATTTT. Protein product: CAISGGDSNQPQHF.

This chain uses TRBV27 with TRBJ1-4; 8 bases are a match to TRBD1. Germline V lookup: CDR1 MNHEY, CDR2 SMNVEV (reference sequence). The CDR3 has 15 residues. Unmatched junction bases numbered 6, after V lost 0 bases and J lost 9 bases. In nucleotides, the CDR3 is TGTGCCAGCAGTTTATCGACAGGGGATTTTAAAAAACTGTTTTTT. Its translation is CASSLSTGDFKKLFF.

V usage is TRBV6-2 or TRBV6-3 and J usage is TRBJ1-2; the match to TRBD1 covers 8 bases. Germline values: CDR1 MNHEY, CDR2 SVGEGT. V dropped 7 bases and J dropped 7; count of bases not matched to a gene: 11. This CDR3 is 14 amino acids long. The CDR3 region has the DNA TGTGCCAGCACCCCCAGGGGGCTAAAATCTGGCTACACCTTC. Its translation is CASTPRGLKSGYTF.

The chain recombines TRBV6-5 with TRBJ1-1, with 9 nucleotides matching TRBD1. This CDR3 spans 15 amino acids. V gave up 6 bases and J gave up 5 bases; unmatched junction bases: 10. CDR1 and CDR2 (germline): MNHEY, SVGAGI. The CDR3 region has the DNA TGTGCCAGCAGGGGACGGACAGGGGCTGGGACTGAAGCTTTCTTT. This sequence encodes CASRGRTGAGTEAFF.

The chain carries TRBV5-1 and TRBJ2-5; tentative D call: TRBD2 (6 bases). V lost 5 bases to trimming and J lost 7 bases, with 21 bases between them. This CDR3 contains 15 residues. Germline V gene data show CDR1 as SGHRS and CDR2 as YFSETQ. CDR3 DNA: TGCGCCAGCAGGGAGGACCTTTCGGGAGCGGGGACCCAGTACTTC. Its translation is CASREDLSGAGTQYF.

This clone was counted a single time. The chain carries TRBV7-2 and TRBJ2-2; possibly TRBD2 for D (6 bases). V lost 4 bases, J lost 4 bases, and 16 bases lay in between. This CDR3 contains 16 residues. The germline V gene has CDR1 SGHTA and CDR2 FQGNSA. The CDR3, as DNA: TGTGCCAGCAGCTGGGGAGGCCCTCCGGTCACCGGGGAGCTGTTTTTT. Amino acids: CASSWGGPPVTGELFF.

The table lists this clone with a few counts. DNA for the CDR3: TGTGCCAGCCGACAGGGAAGAACTGAAGCTTTCTTT. Translating gives CASRQGRTEAFF. The rearrangement links TRBV2 to TRBJ1-1; the match to TRBD1 covers 7 bases. CDR3 length: 12 amino acids. V lost 8 bases and J lost 5; bases outside the gene matches: 5. Germline values: CDR1 SNHLY, CDR2 FYNNEI. Based on the CDR3 plus reference TRBV2 and TRBJ1-1, the full variable domain is EPEVTQTPSHQVTQMGQEVILRCVPISNHLYFYWYRQILGQKVEFLVSFYNNEISEKSEIFDDQFSVERPDGSNFTLKIRSTKLEDSAMYFCASRQGRTEAFFGQGTRLTVV.

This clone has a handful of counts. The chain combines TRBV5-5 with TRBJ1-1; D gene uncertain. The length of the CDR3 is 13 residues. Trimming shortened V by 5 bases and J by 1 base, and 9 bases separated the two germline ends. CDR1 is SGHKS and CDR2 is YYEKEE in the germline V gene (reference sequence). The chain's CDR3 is CASSPAGNTEAFF. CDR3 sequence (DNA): TGTGCCAGCAGTCCGGCAGGGAACACTGAAGCTTTCTTT.